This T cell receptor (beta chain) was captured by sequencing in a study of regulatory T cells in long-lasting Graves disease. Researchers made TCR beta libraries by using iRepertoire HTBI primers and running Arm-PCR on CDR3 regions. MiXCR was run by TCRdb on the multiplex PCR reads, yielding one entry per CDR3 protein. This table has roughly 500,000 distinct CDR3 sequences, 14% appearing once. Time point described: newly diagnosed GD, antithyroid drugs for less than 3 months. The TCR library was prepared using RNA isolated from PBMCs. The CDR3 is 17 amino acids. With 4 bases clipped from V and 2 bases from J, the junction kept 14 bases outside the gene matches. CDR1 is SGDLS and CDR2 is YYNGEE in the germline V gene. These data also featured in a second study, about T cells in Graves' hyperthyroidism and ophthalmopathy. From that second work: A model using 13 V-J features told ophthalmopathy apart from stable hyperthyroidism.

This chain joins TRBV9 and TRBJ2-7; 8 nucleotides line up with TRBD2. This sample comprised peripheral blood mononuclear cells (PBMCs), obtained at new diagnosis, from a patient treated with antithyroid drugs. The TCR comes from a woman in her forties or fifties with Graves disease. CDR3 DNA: TGTGCCAGCAGCCCGAAGAGGGGACTAGAGTTGCCCTACGAGCAGTACTTC. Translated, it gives CASSPKRGLELPYEQYF.